Following are 6 T cell receptor beta chains from one sample sequenced in a study of somatic mutations in cytotoxic T cells in rheumatoid arthritis. Only in-frame clones appear in the TCRdb table, and some are missing; sequencing was by immunoSEQ multiplex PCR. There are approximately 30,000 clones in the sample; 75% to 85% occur only once, and around 8.3% lies in the top ten. Sequences were obtained from CD8+ T cells sorted from blood. The receptors derive from an adult with rheumatoid arthritis.

The chain combines TRBV29-1 with TRBJ2-1, with D hard to call. The ends were cut back, 4 bases at V and 3 bases at J, with 10 bases in the middle. Germline CDR1 reads SQVTM; CDR2 reads ANQGSEA. The CDR3 sequence is 13 residues long. Written as DNA, the CDR3 is TGCAGCGTTGTCTCATTCAACTACAATGAGCAGTTCTTC. Translating it yields CSVVSFNYNEQFF.

The gene calls are TRBV9 and TRBJ1-5; D call uncertain. CDR3 size: 11 residues. V was cut by 0 bases and J by 6 bases, with 1 base left in between. CDR1 and CDR2 from the germline V gene are SGDLS and YYNGEE. The CDR3 nucleotides read TGTGCCAGCAGCGTAGCTCAGCCCCAGCATTTT. Amino acid sequence: CASSVAQPQHF.

The chain combines TRBV5-1 with TRBJ1-1; no clear D. Trimming took 0 bases from V and 5 from J, leaving 14 bases between them. Germline lookup yields CDR1 SGHRS and CDR2 YFSETQ. CDR3 length equals 15 residues. The CDR3 bases are TGCGCCAGCAGCTTGGAATGGGGAAGGAGGACTGAAGCTTTCTTT. Residues: CASSLEWGRRTEAFF.

The rearrangement links TRBV7-9 to TRBJ2-5, with TRBD2 matching 9 bases. Trimming took 5 bases from V and 5 from J; bases not matched to a gene: 12. This CDR3 contains 16 residues. Per the germline V gene, CDR1 is SEHNR and CDR2 is FQNEAQ (reference sequence). The CDR3 here is CASSPESSGVWETQYF. Written as DNA, the CDR3 is TGTGCCAGCAGCCCCGAGTCTAGCGGGGTCTGGGAGACCCAGTACTTC.

The chain is built from TRBV29-1 and TRBJ2-1, with 8 bases that match TRBD2. Germline V gives CDR1 SQVTM, CDR2 ANQGSEA. J lost 9 bases, V lost 3 bases, and 7 bases had no gene match. The CDR3 is 13 residues long. For the CDR3, the DNA is TGCAGCGTTGAGACCAGCGGGAGTGGTGAGCAGTTCTTC. This encodes CSVETSGSGEQFF.

The V call is TRBV7-9, the J call TRBJ2-1; 8 bases agree with TRBD1. The CDR3 has 14 residues. CDR1 SEHNR and CDR2 FQNEAQ come from the germline V gene (reference sequence). The trim removed 8 bases at V and 2 bases at J, leaving 5 bases unmatched. CDR3 loop: CASARTGPYNEQFF. The CDR3 DNA sequence: TGTGCCAGCGCCCGGACAGGGCCCTACAATGAGCAGTTCTTC.